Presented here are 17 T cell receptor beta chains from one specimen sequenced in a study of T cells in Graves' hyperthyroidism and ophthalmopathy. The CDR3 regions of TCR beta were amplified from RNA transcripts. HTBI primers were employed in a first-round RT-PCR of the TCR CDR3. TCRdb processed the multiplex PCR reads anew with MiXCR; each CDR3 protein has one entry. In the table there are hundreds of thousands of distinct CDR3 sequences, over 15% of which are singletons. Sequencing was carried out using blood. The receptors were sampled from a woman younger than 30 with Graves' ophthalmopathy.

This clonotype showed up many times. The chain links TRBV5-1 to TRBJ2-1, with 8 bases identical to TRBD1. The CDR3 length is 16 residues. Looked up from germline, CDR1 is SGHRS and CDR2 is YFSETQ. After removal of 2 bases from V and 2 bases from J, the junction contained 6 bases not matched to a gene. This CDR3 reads CASSLRDRITYNEQFF. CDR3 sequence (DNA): TGCGCCAGCAGCTTAAGGGACAGGATTACCTACAATGAGCAGTTCTTC.

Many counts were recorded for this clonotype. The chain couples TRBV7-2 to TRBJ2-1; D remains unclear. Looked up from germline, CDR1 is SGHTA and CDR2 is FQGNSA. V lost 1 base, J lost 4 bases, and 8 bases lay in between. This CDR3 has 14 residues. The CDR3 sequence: CASSLGSEYNEQFF. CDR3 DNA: TGTGCCAGCAGCTTAGGCAGCGAGTACAATGAGCAGTTCTTC.

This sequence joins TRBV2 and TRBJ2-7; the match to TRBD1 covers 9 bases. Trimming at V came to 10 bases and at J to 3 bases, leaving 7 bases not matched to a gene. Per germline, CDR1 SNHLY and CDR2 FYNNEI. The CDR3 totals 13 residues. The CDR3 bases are TGTGCCACAACCGGGACAGGGAACTACGAGCAGTACTTC. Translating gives CATTGTGNYEQYF.

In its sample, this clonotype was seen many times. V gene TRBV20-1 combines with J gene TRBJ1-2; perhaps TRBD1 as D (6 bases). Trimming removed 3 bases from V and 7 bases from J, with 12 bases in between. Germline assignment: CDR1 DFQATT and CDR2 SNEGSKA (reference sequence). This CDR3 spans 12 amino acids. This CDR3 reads CSARVAGVGYTF. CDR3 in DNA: TGCAGTGCTAGGGTGGCAGGGGTTGGCTACACCTTC.

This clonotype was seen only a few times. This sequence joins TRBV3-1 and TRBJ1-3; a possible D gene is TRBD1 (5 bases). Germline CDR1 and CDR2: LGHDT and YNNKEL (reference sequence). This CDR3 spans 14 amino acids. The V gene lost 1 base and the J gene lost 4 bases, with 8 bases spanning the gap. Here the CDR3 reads CASSQGGKGNTIYF. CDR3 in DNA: TGTGCCAGCAGCCAAGGGGGGAAGGGAAACACCATATATTTT.

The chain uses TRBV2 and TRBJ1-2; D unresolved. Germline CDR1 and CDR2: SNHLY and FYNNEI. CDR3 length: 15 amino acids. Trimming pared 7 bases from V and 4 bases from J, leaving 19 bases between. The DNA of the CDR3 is TGTGCCAGCAAAAAGGACGCAGCCGTCCTCTATGGCTACACCTTC. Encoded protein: CASKKDAAVLYGYTF.

CDR3 sequence: CASSAPGEVNTEAFF. CDR3 bases: TGTGCCAGTAGTGCCCCAGGGGAAGTGAACACTGAAGCTTTCTTT. The V gene is TRBV19, the J gene TRBJ1-1, with a possible D match to TRBD1 (6 bases). The germline V gene has CDR1 LNHDA and CDR2 SQIVND (reference sequence). The CDR3 has 15 amino acids. Trimming pared 5 bases from V and 0 bases from J, leaving 13 bases between.

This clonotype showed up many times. In nucleotides, the CDR3 is TGTGCCAGCAGCCCGTACACGACCGTAGGGCTGGGCTATGGCTACACCTTC. It specifies CASSPYTTVGLGYGYTF. This sequence joins TRBV7-2 and TRBJ1-2; D uncertain. Trimming cost V 5 bases and J 4 bases, with 23 bases left between them. CDR3 length: 17 amino acids. Germline V lookup: CDR1 SGHTA, CDR2 FQGNSA.

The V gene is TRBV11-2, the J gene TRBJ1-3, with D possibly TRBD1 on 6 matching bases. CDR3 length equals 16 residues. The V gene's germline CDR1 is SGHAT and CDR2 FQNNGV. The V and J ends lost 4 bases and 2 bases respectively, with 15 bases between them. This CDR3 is CASSSNDRTAGNTIYF. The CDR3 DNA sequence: TGTGCCAGCAGCTCAAACGACAGGACCGCTGGAAACACCATATATTTT. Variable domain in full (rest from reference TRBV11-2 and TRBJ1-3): EAGVAQSPRYKIIEKRQSVAFWCNPISGHATLYWYQQILGQGPKLLIQFQNNGVVDDSQLPKDRFSAERLKGVDSTLKIQPAKLEDSAVYLCASSSNDRTAGNTIYFGEGSWLTVV.

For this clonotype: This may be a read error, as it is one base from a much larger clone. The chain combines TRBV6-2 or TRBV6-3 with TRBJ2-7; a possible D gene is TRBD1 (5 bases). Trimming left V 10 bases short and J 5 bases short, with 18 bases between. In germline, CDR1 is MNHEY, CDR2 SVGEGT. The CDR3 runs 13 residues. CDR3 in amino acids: CATGGPLGHEQYF. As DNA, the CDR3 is TGTGCCACCGGTGGACCTCTGGGGCACGAGCAGTACTTC.

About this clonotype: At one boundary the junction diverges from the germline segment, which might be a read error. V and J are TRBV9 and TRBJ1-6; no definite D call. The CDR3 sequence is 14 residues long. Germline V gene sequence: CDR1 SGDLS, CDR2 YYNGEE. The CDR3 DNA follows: TGTGCCGGCAGCATCCAGAGGGTTAATTCACCCCTCCACTTT. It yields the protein CAGSIQRVNSPLHF.

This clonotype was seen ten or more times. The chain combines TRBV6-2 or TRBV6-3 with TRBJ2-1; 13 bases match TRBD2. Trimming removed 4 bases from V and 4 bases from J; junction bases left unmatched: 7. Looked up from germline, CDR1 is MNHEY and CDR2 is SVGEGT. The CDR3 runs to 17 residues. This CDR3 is CASSSPRLAGGYNEQFF. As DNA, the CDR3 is TGTGCCAGCAGTTCGCCTAGACTAGCGGGAGGATACAATGAGCAGTTCTTC.

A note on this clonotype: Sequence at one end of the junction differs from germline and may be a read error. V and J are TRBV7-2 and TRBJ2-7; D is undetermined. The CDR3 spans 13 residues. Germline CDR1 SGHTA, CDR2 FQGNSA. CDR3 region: CAGSLRGTYEQYF. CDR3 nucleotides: TGTGCCGGCAGCTTACGCGGAACCTACGAGCAGTACTTC.

DNA for the CDR3: TGTGCCAGCAGCATGGGGCCTCTCTCCTACGAGCAGTACTTC. It codes for CASSMGPLSYEQYF. The chain is built from TRBV7-6 and TRBJ2-7; a possible D gene is TRBD1 (5 bases). Germline V gene lookup returns CDR1 SGHVS and CDR2 FNYEAQ. The CDR3 loop spans 14 amino acids. Trimming removed 5 bases at V and 0 bases at J, with 11 bases between.

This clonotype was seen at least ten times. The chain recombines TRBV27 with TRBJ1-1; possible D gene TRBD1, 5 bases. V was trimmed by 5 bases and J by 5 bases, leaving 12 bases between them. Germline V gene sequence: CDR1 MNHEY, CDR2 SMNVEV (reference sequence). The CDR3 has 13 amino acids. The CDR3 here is CASSLSGWTEAFF. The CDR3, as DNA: TGTGCCAGCAGTCTTTCAGGGTGGACTGAAGCTTTCTTT.

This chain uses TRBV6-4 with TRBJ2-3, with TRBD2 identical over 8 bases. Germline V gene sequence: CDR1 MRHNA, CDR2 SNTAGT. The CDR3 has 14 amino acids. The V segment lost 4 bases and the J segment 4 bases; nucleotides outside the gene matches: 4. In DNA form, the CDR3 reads TGTGCCAGCAGTGGTTCGGGGGGGTCAGATACGCAGTATTTT. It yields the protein CASSGSGGSDTQYF.

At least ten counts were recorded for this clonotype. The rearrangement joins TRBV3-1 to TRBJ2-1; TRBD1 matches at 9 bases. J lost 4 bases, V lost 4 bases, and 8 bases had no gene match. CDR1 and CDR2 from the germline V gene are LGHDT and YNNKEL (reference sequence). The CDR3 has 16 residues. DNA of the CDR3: TGTGCCAGCAGCCTCACCGGGACAGGGATTTACAATGAGCAGTTCTTC. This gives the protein CASSLTGTGIYNEQFF.